This T cell receptor (beta chain) was obtained from a study of blood T cell repertoires in COVID-19. This CDR3 is 11 amino acids long. Germline values: CDR1 SQVTM, CDR2 ANQGSEA. The J segment lost 4 bases and the V segment lost 6 bases, leaving 2 bases of the junction unmatched. Repertoires were generated with immunoSEQ multiplex PCR, while TCRdb's copy carries only in-frame clones and drops some. The sample has some 160,000 clones, about 80% seen once. The chain uses TRBV29-1 and TRBJ1-1; 7 nucleotides line up with TRBD1. The origin of this receptor is a woman aged 60-75 years who had recovered from COVID-19. The sample was PBMCs or T cells enriched from blood (not recorded which). The CDR3 nucleotides are TGCAGCGTCTACAGGGGCACTGAAGCTTTCTTT. It codes for CSVYRGTEAFF.